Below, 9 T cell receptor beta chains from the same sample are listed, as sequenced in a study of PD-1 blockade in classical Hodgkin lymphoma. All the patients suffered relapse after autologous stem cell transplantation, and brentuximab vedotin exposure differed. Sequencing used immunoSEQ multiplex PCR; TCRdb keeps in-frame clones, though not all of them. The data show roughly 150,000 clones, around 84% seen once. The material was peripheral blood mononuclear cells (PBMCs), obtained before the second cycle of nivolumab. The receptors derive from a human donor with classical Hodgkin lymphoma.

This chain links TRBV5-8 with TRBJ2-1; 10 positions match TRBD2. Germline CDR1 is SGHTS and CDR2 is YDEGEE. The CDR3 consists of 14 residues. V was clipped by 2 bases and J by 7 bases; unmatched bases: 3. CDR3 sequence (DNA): TGTGCCAGCAGCTTTGGACTAGCGGATAATGAGCAGTTCTTC. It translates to CASSFGLADNEQFF.

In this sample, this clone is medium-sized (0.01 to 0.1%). The chain's CDR3 is CASSWGQGMKYEQYF. CDR3 DNA sequence: TGTGCCAGCAGTTGGGGACAGGGGATGAAGTACGAGCAGTACTTC. This sequence joins TRBV27 and TRBJ2-7; 10 positions agree with TRBD1. Germline V CDR1 and CDR2: MNHEY, SMNVEV (reference sequence). The CDR3 is 15 amino acids. The junction had 7 bases not matched to a gene; V was cut back by 4 bases and J by 4 bases.

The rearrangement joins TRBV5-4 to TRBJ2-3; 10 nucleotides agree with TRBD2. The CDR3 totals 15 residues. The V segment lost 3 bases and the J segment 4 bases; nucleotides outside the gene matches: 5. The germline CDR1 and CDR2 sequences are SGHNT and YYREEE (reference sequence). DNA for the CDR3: TGTGCCAGCAGCTGGACTAGCGGAGCTTCAGATACGCAGTATTTT. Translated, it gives CASSWTSGASDTQYF.

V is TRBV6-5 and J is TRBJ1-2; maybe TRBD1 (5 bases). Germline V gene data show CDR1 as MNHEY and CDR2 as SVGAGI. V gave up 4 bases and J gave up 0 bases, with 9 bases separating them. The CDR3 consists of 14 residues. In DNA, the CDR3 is TGTGCCAGCAGTTTGGGGACGGCTAACTATGGCTACACCTTC. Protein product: CASSLGTANYGYTF.

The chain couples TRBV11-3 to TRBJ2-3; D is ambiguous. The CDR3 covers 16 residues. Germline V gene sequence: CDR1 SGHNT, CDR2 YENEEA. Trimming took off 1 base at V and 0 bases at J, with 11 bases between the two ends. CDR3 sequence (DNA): TGTGCCAGCAGCTTAGGTACAGACACTAGCACAGATACGCAGTATTTT. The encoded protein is CASSLGTDTSTDTQYF.

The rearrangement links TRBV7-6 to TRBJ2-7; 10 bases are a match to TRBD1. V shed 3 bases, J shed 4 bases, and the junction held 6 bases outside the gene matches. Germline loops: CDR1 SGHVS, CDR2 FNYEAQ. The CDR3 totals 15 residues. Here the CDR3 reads CASSFLDRGLYEQYF. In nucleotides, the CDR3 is TGTGCCAGCAGCTTCTTGGACAGGGGGTTATACGAGCAGTACTTC.

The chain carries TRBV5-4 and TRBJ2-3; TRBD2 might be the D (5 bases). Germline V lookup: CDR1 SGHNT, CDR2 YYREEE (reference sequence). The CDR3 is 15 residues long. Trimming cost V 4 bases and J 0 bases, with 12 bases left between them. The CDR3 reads CASSTRRASTDTQYF. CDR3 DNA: TGTGCCAGCAGCACTAGGAGAGCTAGCACAGATACGCAGTATTTT.

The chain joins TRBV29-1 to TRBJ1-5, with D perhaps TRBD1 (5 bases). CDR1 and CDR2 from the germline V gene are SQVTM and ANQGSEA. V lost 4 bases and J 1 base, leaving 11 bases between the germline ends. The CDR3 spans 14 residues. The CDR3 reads CSVGEGASNQPQHF. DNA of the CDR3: TGCAGCGTTGGGGAAGGGGCGAGCAATCAGCCCCAGCATTTT.

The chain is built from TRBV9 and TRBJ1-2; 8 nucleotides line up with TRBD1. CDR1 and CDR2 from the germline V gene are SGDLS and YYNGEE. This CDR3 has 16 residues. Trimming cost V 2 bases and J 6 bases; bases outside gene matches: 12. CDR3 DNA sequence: TGTGCCAGCAGCGTCCCCCCGACAGGGGAGCGGCATGGCTACACCTTC. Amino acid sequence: CASSVPPTGERHGYTF.